The 17 T cell receptor beta chains below all came from one sample that was sequenced in a study of blood T cell repertoires in COVID-19. Using immunoSEQ multiplex PCR, the repertoire was profiled, and TCRdb retains in-frame clones only, with some absent. The table lists 250,000 to 350,000 clones, around 90% of them singletons, with 2.2% in the top ten. Sequencing was carried out using peripheral blood. The origin of the receptors is a woman aged 50 to 60 who had recovered from COVID-19.

The genes are TRBV30 and TRBJ1-5; no clear D gene. The ends were cut back, 0 bases at V and 5 bases at J, with 8 bases in the middle. Per the germline V gene, CDR1 is GTSNPN and CDR2 is SVGIG (reference sequence). The CDR3 loop spans 13 amino acids. CDR3 nucleotide sequence: TGTGCCTGGAGTGTAACCAGTTATCAGCCCCAGCATTTT. Its protein product is CAWSVTSYQPQHF.

On this clone itself: This sample also contains other DNA sequences that code for the same CDR3. The chain recombines TRBV5-4 with TRBJ2-5; D remains unclear. Germline-derived CDR1 and CDR2 are SGHNT and YYREEE (reference sequence). With 0 bases removed from V and 2 bases from J, the gap between germline ends came to 8 bases. There are 14 residues in the CDR3. CDR3 nucleotide sequence: TGTGCCAGCAGCTTGGGAGGTACTCAAGAGACCCAGTACTTC. This gives the protein CASSLGGTQETQYF.

For this clone: An end of the junction does not agree with germline; a read error may underlie this. The chain is built from TRBV3-1 (or the pseudogene TRBV3-2) and TRBJ2-3; no clear D. The germline CDR1 and CDR2 sequences are LGHDT and YNNKEL (reference sequence). The CDR3 length is 15 residues. The CDR3 nucleotides read TGTGCCAGCAACCAAAACACCTCAAGCACAGATACGCAGTATTTT. Protein product: CASNQNTSSTDTQYF.

V usage is TRBV7-3 and J usage is TRBJ1-2; TRBD1 matches at 9 bases. V shed 6 bases, J shed 4 bases, and the junction held 9 bases outside the gene matches. CDR1 is SGHTA and CDR2 is FQGTGA in the germline V gene. CDR3 length: 15 amino acids. The CDR3 sequence: CASSPTGGLGYGYTF. CDR3 in DNA: TGTGCCAGCAGTCCTACAGGGGGCTTGGGCTATGGCTACACCTTC.

The chain is built from TRBV5-1 and TRBJ2-5; possible D gene TRBD1, 5 bases. The CDR3 extends over 15 amino acids. Trimming removed 0 bases from V and 2 bases from J, with 11 bases in between. CDR1 and CDR2 from the germline V gene are SGHRS and YFSETQ. Here the CDR3 reads CASSLGGQAQETQYF. DNA of the CDR3: TGCGCCAGCAGCTTGGGGGGCCAGGCACAAGAGACCCAGTACTTC.

The chain has TRBV7-6 and TRBJ2-1; no clear D. CDR1 SGHVS and CDR2 FNYEAQ come from the germline V gene. V gave up 5 bases and J gave up 5 bases, with 13 bases separating them. This CDR3 has 14 amino acids. This CDR3 reads CASSLTQNNNEQFF. Here the CDR3 DNA reads TGTGCCAGCAGCCTCACACAGAATAACAATGAGCAGTTCTTC.

The chain couples TRBV28 to TRBJ1-2; 8 bases agree with TRBD1. Trimming cost V 5 bases and J 7 bases; bases outside gene matches: 3. The CDR3 is made up of 12 amino acids. Germline V gene data show CDR1 as MDHEN and CDR2 as SYDVKM. In DNA form, the CDR3 reads TGTGCCAGCAGTGCAGGGGGCATTGGCTACACCTTC. Its protein is CASSAGGIGYTF.

The chain joins TRBV6-1 to TRBJ1-3; tentative D call: TRBD1 (6 bases). V lost 1 base to trimming and J lost 8 bases, with 9 bases between them. The CDR3 runs to 13 residues. Germline CDR1 and CDR2: MNHNS and SASEGT. CDR3 residues: CASSEGGGYTIYF. CDR3 DNA: TGTGCCAGCAGTGAAGGGGGGGGCTACACCATATATTTT.

The chain recombines TRBV6-1 with TRBJ1-2, with D unresolved. The CDR3 is made up of 13 amino acids. Germline CDR1 and CDR2: MNHNS and SASEGT. V lost 3 bases and J 4 bases, leaving 9 bases between the germline ends. The DNA of the CDR3 is TGTGCCAGCAGTGACACAGTGCTCTATGGCTACACCTTC. Translating it yields CASSDTVLYGYTF.

The chain carries TRBV29-1 and TRBJ2-7; possible D gene TRBD2, 5 bases. Germline V gene data show CDR1 as SQVTM and CDR2 as ANQGSEA. The CDR3 is 13 residues long. V lost 5 bases to trimming and J lost 0 bases, with 11 bases between them. CDR3 coding DNA: TGCAGCGTTAGAGTAGCGAGCTCCTACGAGCAGTACTTC. Its translation is CSVRVASSYEQYF.

This clone was detected only once. The V gene is TRBV7-8, the J gene TRBJ1-1; no firm D call. The ends were cut back, 2 bases at V and 2 bases at J, with 18 bases in the middle. There are 17 residues in the CDR3. Germline V CDR1 and CDR2: SGHVS, FQNEAQ. CDR3 loop: CASSLLPSRGFNTEAFF. CDR3 sequence (DNA): TGTGCCAGCAGCTTATTGCCATCACGGGGTTTTAACACTGAAGCTTTCTTT.

The rearrangement joins TRBV6-6 to TRBJ1-3; D not resolved. The CDR3 covers 16 residues. Trimming shortened V by 2 bases and J by 0 bases, and 11 bases separated the two germline ends. The germline CDR1 and CDR2 sequences are MNHNY and SVGAGI (reference sequence). CDR3 loop: CASSYNSQHSGNTIYF. The CDR3 nucleotides read TGTGCCAGCAGTTACAACAGCCAACACTCTGGAAACACCATATATTTT.

About this clone itself: The germline gene is not matched at one end of the junction; a read error may be the cause. This chain uses TRBV7-2 with TRBJ2-6, with a tentative D call TRBD2 (6 bases). CDR3 length equals 16 residues. Germline V lookup: CDR1 SGHTA, CDR2 FQGNSA. The CDR3 coding sequence is TGTGCCAGCAGCTTAGTGTGGGGGACTGGAGCCAACGTCCTGACTTTC. This encodes CASSLVWGTGANVLTF. Combining the CDR3 with reference TRBV7-2 and TRBJ2-6 gives the whole variable domain GAGVSQSPSNKVTEKGKDVELRCDPISGHTALYWYRQSLGQGLEFLIYFQGNSAPDKSGLPSDRFSAERTGGSVSTLTIQRTQQEDSAVYLCASSLVWGTGANVLTFGAGSRLTVL.

This clone was observed a single time. J is TRBJ1-1 and V is TRBV18; 11 bases agree with TRBD1. Germline V lookup: CDR1 KGHSH, CDR2 LQKENI. The CDR3 length is 16 residues. V gave up 2 bases and J gave up 1 base; unmatched junction bases: 3. CDR3 region: CASSPGQGARNTEAFF. CDR3 sequence (DNA): TGTGCCAGCTCACCAGGACAGGGGGCGAGGAACACTGAAGCTTTCTTT.

This clone has a single count. The V gene is TRBV30, the J gene TRBJ1-1; no clear D gene. V dropped 4 bases and J dropped 0 bases, with 12 bases sitting between them. This CDR3 spans 14 amino acids. Looked up from germline, CDR1 is GTSNPN and CDR2 is SVGIG (reference sequence). The CDR3 coding sequence is TGTGCCTGGATCAGAGAGGGATTGAACACTGAAGCTTTCTTT. This encodes CAWIREGLNTEAFF.

The rearrangement uses TRBV19 and TRBJ1-1; a possible D gene is TRBD1 (5 bases). Trimming stripped 3 bases from V and 12 bases from J, with 14 bases between. CDR1 is LNHDA and CDR2 is SQIVND in the germline V gene (reference sequence). The CDR3 is 12 residues long. CDR3 region: CASSMGPAGTFF. CDR3 DNA: TGTGCCAGTAGTATGGGGCCGGCGGGAACTTTCTTT.

This sequence joins TRBV19 and TRBJ1-2; D perhaps matches TRBD1 (6 bases). The V end lost 7 bases, the J end lost 5 bases, and 14 bases lay between the germline ends. The CDR3 runs to 13 residues. Germline CDR1 and CDR2: LNHDA and SQIVND (reference sequence). DNA for the CDR3: TGTGCCAGTACCCGGACAGCCAGTTATGGCTACACCTTC. This sequence encodes CASTRTASYGYTF.